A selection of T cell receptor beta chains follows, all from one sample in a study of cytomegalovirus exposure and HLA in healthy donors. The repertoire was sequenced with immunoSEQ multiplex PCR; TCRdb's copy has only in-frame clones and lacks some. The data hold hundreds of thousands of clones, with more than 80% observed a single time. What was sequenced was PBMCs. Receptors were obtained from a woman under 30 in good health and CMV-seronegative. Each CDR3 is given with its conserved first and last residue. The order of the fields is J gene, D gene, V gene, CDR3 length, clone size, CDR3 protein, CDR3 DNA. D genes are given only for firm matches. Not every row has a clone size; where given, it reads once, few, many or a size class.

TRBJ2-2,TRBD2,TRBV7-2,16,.,CASSPLAGRNTGELFF,TGTGCCAGCAGCCCGTTAGCGGGAAGGAACACCGGGGAGCTGTTTTTT
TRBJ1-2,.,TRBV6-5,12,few,CASSSGLHGYTF,TGTGCCAGCAGTTCAGGGCTCCATGGCTACACCTTC
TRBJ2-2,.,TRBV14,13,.,CASSPLSTGELFF,TGTGCCAGCAGCCCCCTGAGCACCGGGGAGCTGTTTTTT
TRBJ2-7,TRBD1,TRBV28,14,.,CASRPGQNSYEQYF,TGTGCCAGCAGACCGGGACAGAACTCCTACGAGCAGTACTTC
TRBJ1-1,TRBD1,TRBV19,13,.,CASSGQGATEAFF,TGTGCCAGTAGTGGACAGGGGGCGACTGAAGCTTTCTTT
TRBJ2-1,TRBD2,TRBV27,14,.,CASRGLAGNNEQFF,TGTGCCAGCAGAGGACTAGCGGGTAACAATGAGCAGTTCTTC
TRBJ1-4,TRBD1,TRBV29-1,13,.,CSVGTGEEQKLFF,TGCAGCGTTGGGACAGGGGAAGAACAAAAACTGTTTTTT
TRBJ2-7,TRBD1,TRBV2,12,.,CASSNRGNEQYF,TGTGCCAGCAGTAACAGGGGAAACGAGCAGTACTTC
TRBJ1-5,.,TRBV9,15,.,CASSVAPGINQPQHF,TGTGCCAGCAGCGTAGCGCCGGGGATTAATCAGCCCCAGCATTTT
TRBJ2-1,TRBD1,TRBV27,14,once,CASSLFIQGDEQFF,TGTGCCAGCAGTTTATTCATCCAGGGGGATGAGCAGTTCTTC
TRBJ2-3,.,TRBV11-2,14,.,CASSPWAGEDTQYF,TGTGCCAGCAGCCCCTGGGCAGGGGAAGATACGCAGTATTTT
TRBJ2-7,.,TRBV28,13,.,CASRQGISYEQYF,TGTGCCAGCCGGCAGGGGATTAGCTACGAGCAGTACTTC
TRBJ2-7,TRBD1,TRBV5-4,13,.,CASSSGQGPEQYF,TGTGCCAGCAGCTCGGGACAGGGCCCCGAGCAGTACTTC
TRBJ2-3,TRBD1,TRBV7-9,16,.,CASSFGRTGSTDTQYF,TGTGCCAGCAGCTTTGGCAGGACAGGTTCCACAGATACGCAGTATTTT
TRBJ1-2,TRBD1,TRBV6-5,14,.,CASSGTGGGYGYTF,TGTGCCAGCAGTGGGACAGGGGGCGGCTATGGCTACACCTTC
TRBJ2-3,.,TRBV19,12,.,CASSVDRDTQYF,TGTGCCAGTAGCGTTGACAGAGATACGCAGTATTTT
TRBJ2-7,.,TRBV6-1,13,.,CASSDFLGYEQYF,TGTGCCAGCAGCGACTTCCTGGGCTACGAGCAGTACTTC
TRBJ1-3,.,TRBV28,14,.,CASTGQNSGNTIYF,TGTGCCAGCACTGGGCAGAACTCTGGAAACACCATATATTTT
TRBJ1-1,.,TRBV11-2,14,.,CASSLGPQNTEAFF,TGTGCCAGCAGCTTAGGGCCTCAGAACACTGAAGCTTTCTTT
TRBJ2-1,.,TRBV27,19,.,CASTNGTRERFALYNEQFF,TGTGCCAGCACCAACGGGACTCGCGAACGCTTTGCTCTCTACAATGAGCAGTTCTTC
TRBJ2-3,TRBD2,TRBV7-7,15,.,CASSSSGGPPDTQYF,TGTGCCAGCAGCTCTAGCGGGGGGCCCCCAGATACGCAGTATTTT
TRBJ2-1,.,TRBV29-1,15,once,CSAWESDVVYNEQFF,TGCAGCGCCTGGGAGTCAGACGTTGTCTACAATGAGCAGTTCTTC
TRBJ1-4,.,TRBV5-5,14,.,CASSRGRANEKLFF,TGTGCCAGCAGCCGGGGTAGAGCTAATGAAAAACTGTTTTTT
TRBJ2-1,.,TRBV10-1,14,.,CASQASGPYNEQFF,TGCGCCAGTCAAGCCAGCGGGCCCTACAATGAGCAGTTCTTC
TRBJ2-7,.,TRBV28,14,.,CASSITGNTGEQYF,TGTGCCAGCAGCATAACAGGGAATACGGGTGAGCAGTACTTC
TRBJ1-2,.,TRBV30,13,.,CAWSVPADYGYTF,TGTGCCTGGAGTGTACCCGCGGACTATGGCTACACCTTC
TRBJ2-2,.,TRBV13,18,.,CASSSRGSLTVFTGELFF,TGTGCCAGCAGCTCTAGAGGTTCCCTGACAGTATTCACCGGGGAGCTGTTTTTT
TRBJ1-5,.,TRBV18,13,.,CASSRGRGEPQHF,TGTGCCAGCTCACGGGGGAGGGGTGAGCCCCAGCATTTT
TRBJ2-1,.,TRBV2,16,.,CASSERAGISYNEQFF,TGTGCCAGCAGTGAACGGGCGGGGATATCCTACAATGAGCAGTTCTTC
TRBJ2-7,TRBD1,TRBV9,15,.,CASSPPGTGVKEQYF,TGTGCCAGCAGCCCACCGGGGACAGGGGTGAAGGAGCAGTACTTC
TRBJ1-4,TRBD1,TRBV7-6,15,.,CASSLDRGITEKLFF,TGTGCCAGCAGCTTAGACAGGGGTATTACTGAAAAACTGTTTTTT
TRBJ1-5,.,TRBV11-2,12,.,CASSPQGQPQHF,TGTGCCAGCAGCCCGCAGGGACAGCCCCAGCATTTT
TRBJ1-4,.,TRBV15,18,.,CATSREGGGTITNEKLFF,TGTGCCACCAGCAGAGAGGGGGGAGGGACTATAACTAATGAAAAACTGTTTTTT
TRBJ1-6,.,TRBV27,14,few,CASSLGTPNSPLHF,TGTGCCAGCAGTTTAGGGACACCAAATTCACCCCTCCACTTT
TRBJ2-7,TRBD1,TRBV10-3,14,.,CAISGRDSTYEQYF,TGTGCCATCAGTGGCCGGGACAGTACCTACGAGCAGTACTTC
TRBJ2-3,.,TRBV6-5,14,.,CASSLGLLRDTQYF,TGTGCCAGCAGTCTGGGACTCCTTCGAGATACGCAGTATTTT
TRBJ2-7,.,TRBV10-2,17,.,CASSESGWSGRAYEQYF,TGCGCCAGCAGTGAGTCTGGGTGGAGCGGGCGTGCCTACGAGCAGTACTTC
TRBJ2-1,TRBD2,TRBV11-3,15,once,CASSRGTSGSNEQFF,TGTGCCAGCAGCCGCGGGACTAGCGGGAGTAATGAGCAGTTCTTC
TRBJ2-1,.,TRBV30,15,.,CAWSRSGTVYNEQFF,TGTGCCTGGAGTCGGAGTGGAACCGTCTACAATGAGCAGTTCTTC
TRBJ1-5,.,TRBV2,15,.,CASSQEGRVHQPQHF,TGTGCCAGCAGCCAGGAGGGAAGGGTCCATCAGCCCCAGCATTTT